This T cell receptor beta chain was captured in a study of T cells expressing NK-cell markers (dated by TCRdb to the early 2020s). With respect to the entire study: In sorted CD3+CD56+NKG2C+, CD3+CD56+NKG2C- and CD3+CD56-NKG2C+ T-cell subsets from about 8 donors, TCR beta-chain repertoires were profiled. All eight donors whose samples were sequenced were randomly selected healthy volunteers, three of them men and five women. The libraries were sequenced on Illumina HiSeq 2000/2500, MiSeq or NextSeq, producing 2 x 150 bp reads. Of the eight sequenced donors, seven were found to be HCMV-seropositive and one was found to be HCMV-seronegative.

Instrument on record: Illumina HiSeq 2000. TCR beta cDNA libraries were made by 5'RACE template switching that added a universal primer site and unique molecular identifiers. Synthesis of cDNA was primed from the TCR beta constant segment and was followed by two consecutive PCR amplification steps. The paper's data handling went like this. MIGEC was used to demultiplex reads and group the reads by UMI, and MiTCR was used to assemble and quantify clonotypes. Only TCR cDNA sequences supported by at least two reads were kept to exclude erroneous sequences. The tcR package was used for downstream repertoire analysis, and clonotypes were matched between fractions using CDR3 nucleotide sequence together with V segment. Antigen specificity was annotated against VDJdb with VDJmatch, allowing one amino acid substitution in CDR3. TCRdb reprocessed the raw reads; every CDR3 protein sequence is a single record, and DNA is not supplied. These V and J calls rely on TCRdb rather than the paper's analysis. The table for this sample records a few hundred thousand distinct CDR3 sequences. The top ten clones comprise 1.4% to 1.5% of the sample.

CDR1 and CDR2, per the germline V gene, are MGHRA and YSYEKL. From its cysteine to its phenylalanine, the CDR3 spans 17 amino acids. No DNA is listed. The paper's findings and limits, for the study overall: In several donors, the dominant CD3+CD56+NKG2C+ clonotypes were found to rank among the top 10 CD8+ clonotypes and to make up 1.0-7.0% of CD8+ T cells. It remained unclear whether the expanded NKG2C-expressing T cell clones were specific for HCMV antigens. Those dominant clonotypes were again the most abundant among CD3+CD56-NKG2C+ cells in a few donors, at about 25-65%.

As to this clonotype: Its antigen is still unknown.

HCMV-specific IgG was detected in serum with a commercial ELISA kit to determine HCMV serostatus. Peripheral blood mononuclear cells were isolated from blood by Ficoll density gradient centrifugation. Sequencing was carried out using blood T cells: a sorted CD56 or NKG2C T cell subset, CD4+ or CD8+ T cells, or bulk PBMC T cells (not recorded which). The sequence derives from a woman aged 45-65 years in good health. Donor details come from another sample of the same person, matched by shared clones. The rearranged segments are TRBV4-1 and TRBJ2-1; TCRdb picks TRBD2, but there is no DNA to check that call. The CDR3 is CASSQGERLAGGGEQFF.